This entry concerns a single T cell receptor (beta chain). Its antigen is currently unknown. This sample stems from a study of cytomegalovirus exposure and HLA in healthy donors. About the research overall: Later analysis reported that the roughly 130 validation repertoires shared the platform of the approximately 690 first-cohort repertoires.

These donors were members of the roughly 120-subject validation cohort, a group separate from the approximately 670-subject first cohort. The repertoire was sequenced with immunoSEQ multiplex PCR; TCRdb's copy has only in-frame clones and lacks some. The sample shows over 200,000 clones, more than 75% of them seen only once. The CDR3 is 17 residues long. CDR1 and CDR2 (germline): MNHNS, SASEGT. Trimming cost V 0 bases and J 1 base; bases outside gene matches: 9. General study findings and limits: Reports indicated that the classifier achieved high specificity and sensitivity in diagnosing cytomegalovirus status.

The sample consisted of PBMCs. This rearrangement joins TRBV6-1 to TRBJ2-7, with TRBD1 matching over 7 bases. This sequence originates from a woman aged 18 to 35 in good health and CMV-seropositive. CDR3 DNA sequence: TGTGCCAGCAGTGAAGCGCTAGGGGGCCGTGGTTCCTACGAGCAGTACTTC. This sequence encodes CASSEALGGRGSYEQYF.